This T cell receptor (beta chain) was recovered during a study of tumor-infiltrating lymphocytes in primary liver carcinoma. Study-level information: Those enrolled were patients of both sexes, who were aged 30 to 69 years. Findings and limits, study-wide: In the absence of sorting, bulk samples left CD4+ and CD8+ repertoires uncompared.

This clonotype was detected many times. Antigen: not known. Researchers generated TCR beta cDNA from roughly 510 ng of total RNA, relying on a constant-region primer. Generation of the TCR beta libraries relied on three nested multiplex PCR rounds using slightly modified ARM-PCR. Investigators reported that the first two PCR rounds, at 10 to 11 cycles each, used TRBV1-TRBV30 forward primers with a C-beta reverse primer. One entry per CDR3 protein results from TCRdb running MiXCR on the multiplex PCR reads. The sample holds 330,000 or so distinct CDR3 sequences, approximately 65% seen once. Germline DNA was also extracted, and blood RNA derived from unsorted whole blood. Chronic HBV infection was present in the patients, who were treatment-naive. In advance of surgery, roughly 4 milliliters of peripheral blood were collected. The V end lost 5 bases, the J end lost 0 bases, and 11 bases lay between the germline ends. Germline CDR1 MNHEY, CDR2 SVGEGT. The CDR3 length is 15 residues.

The V call is TRBV6-2 or TRBV6-3, the J call TRBJ1-3; D is unclear. The sample consisted of peripheral blood. The origin of this receptor is a man aged 40-50 years with primary liver carcinoma and hepatitis B virus infection. The CDR3 sequence: CASSPGPISGNTIYF. CDR3 nucleotide sequence: TGTGCCAGCAGTCCAGGACCGATCTCTGGAAACACCATATATTTT.